Here is one T cell receptor beta chain with its context. Its cognate antigen is unknown. Disease lasting under 3 months, a NOSPECS grade of at least 4, and a Clinical Activity Score of at least 3 were features of the ophthalmopathy patients. The data originate from a study of T cells in Graves' hyperthyroidism and ophthalmopathy. Findings and caveats of the study: Stable hyperthyroidism and ophthalmopathy were separated using 13 V-J signatures.

This CDR3 contains 16 residues. CDR1 is SGHVS and CDR2 is FQNEAQ in the germline V gene. Trimming took off 1 base at V and 0 bases at J, with 9 bases between the two ends. What was amplified from RNA transcripts were TCR beta CDR3 regions. TCR CDR3 underwent first-round RT-PCR with the HTBI primer set. TCRdb recomputed calls from the multiplex PCR reads with MiXCR, one row per CDR3 protein. The sample lists fewer than 650,000 distinct CDR3 sequences, over 12% occurring once. The sequenced sample consisted of blood. The rearrangement joins TRBV7-8 to TRBJ2-2; perhaps TRBD2 as D (6 bases). This receptor was identified in a woman aged 40 to 50 with Graves' ophthalmopathy. The CDR3 nucleotides read TGTGCCAGCAGCTTAGGGCGGAGGGCGAACACCGGGGAGCTGTTTTTT. Protein product: CASSLGRRANTGELFF.